This T cell receptor (beta chain) appears in the sequencing data of a study of T cell responses to AZD1222 COVID-19 vaccine. Findings and limits, study-wide: Among those given AZD1222, only six were seropositive at baseline. Mostly white British, mostly female donors; authors suggested clonal diversity may be underestimated.

J gave up 5 bases and V 3 bases, and 7 bases lay outside the gene matches. The CDR3 has 16 amino acids. Germline V CDR1 and CDR2: MNHEY, SVGAGI. TCRdb keeps only in-frame clones here, not all; method: immunoSEQ multiplex PCR. Of around 90,000 clones listed, approximately 83% were seen once; the top ten hold 5% to 7.5%. With regard to this clone: As yet, its antigen is unknown.

The source was peripheral blood, collected on day 0 of AZD1222 vaccination. The sequence was collected from an adult in good health. The J gene is TRBJ2-3, the V gene TRBV6-5; TRBD1 matches 11 bases. The chain's CDR3 is CASSYYQDRGQDTQYF. DNA for the CDR3: TGTGCCAGCAGTTATTATCAGGACAGGGGGCAAGATACGCAGTATTTT.